This TCR beta chain was retrieved from a study of Tregs in tolerant kidney transplant recipients. The repertoire was sequenced with immunoSEQ multiplex PCR; TCRdb's copy has only in-frame clones and lacks some. Among approximately 260,000 clones listed, about 86% were seen once. This receptor was identified in a human donor in good health. Sequencing input: CD4+ T cells from blood.

The CDR3 is CASSLGLYQETQYF. For the CDR3, the DNA is TGTGCCAGCAGCCTTGGACTATACCAAGAGACCCAGTACTTC. The V call is TRBV5-4, the J call TRBJ2-5; tentatively, D is TRBD2 (6 bases). CDR3 length: 14 residues. Germline V lookup: CDR1 SGHNT, CDR2 YYREEE (reference sequence). The V end lost 4 bases, the J end lost 0 bases, and 10 bases lay between the germline ends.